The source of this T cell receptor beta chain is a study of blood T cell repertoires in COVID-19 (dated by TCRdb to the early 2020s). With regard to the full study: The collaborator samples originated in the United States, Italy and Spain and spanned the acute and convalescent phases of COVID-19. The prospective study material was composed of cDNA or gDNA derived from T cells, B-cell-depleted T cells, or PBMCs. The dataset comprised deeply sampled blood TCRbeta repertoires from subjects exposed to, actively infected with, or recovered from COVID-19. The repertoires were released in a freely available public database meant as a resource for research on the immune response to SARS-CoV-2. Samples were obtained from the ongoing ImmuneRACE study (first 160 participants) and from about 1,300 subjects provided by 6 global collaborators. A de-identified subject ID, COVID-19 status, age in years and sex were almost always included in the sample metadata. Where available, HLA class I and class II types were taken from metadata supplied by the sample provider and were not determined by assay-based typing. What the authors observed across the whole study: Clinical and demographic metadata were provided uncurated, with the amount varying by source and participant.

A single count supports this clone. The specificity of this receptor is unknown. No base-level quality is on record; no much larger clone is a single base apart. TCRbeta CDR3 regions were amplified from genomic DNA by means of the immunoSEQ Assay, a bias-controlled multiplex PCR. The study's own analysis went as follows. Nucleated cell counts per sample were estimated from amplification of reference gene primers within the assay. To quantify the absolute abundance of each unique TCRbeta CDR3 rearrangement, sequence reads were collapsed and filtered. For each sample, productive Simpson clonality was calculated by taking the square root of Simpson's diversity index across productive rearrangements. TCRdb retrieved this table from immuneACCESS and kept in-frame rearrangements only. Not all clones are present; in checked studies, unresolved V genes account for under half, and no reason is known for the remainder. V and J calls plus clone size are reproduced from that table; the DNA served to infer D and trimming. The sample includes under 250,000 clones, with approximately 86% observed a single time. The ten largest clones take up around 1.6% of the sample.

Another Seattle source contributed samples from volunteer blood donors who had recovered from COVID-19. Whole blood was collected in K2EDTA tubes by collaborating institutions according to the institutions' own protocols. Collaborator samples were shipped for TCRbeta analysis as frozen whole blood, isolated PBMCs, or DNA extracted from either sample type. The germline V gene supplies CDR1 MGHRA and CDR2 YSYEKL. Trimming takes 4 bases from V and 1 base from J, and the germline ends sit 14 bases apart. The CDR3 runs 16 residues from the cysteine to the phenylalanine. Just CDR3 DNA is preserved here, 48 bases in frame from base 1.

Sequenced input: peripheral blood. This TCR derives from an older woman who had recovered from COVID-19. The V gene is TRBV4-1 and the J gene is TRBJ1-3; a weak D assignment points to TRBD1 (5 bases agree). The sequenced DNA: TGCGCCAGCAGCCGCCGGGACTTACTTTCTGGAAACACCATATATTTT. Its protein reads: CASSRRDLLSGNTIYF.